This TCR beta chain was captured in a study of a mutant IDH1 vaccine in newly diagnosed glioma. As for the study in general: The initiation of vaccination occurred 4-6 weeks after radiotherapy alone, or with temozolomide cycles. Sex among treated patients split approximately 62% male, about 40% female; mean age was roughly 40 years. Before enrollment, patients got radiotherapy alone, temozolomide alone, or mostly the combination.

This table comes from immunoSEQ multiplex PCR, and its TCRdb copy is limited to in-frame clones, with some not included. The table has 20,000 to 30,000 clones, around 79% seen once. The time point was: week 11, during vaccination. Vaccinated patients received 300 ug of mutant IDH1 20-mer peptide per dose, with topical imiquimod. Each tumor in the donors was a new WHO grade 3 or 4 astrocytoma, IDH1-mutant and ATRX-lost. CDR1 is LNHDA, CDR2 SQIVND, per germline (reference sequence). CDR3 length: 15 amino acids. Trimming removed 3 bases at V and 4 bases at J, with 13 bases between. In this sample, this clone turned up a few times. The antigen is unknown.

The TCR was taken from a man aged 35-49 years with glioma. This chain links TRBV19 with TRBJ2-1, with no clear D. The material sequenced was PBMCs, taken from a glioma patient whose treatment included an IDH1 peptide vaccine. The CDR3, as DNA: TGTGCCAGTAGTATTAACCATCTAGGTTACAATGAGCAGTTCTTC. It specifies CASSINHLGYNEQFF. Full variable domain (rest looked up from reference TRBV19 and TRBJ2-1): DGGITQSPKYLFRKEGQNVTLSCEQNLNHDAMYWYRQDPGQGLRLIYYSQIVNDFQKGDIAEGYSVSREKKESFPLTVTSAQKNPTAFYLCASSINHLGYNEQFFGPGTRLTVL.